The following is a TCR beta chain sequence with its context. Antigen: not known. This record belongs to a study of early T cells in non-severe SARS-CoV-2 infection. Across the study: The sequenced material was bulk RNA from unsorted whole blood, and its chains were unpaired.

Individual cDNA molecules received unique molecular identifiers. TCRdb reprocessed the 5' RACE reads with MiXCR, giving one entry per CDR3 protein. The sample contains around 84,000 distinct CDR3 sequences, 12% of which appear only once. The CDR3 length is 13 residues. Between the trimmed V and J ends, which lost 1 base and 3 bases, there was a span of 7 bases. CDR1 is SGHNT, CDR2 YENEEA, per germline. Findings and caveats of the study: Reliance on VDJdb matching favored anti-spike CD8 responses; private and CD4 specificities were missed.

The sequenced material came from whole blood. The rearrangement uses TRBV11-3 and TRBJ2-7; unclear D gene. The sequence was collected from an adult who was a healthcare worker with PCR-confirmed SARS-CoV-2 infection or an uninfected control (not recorded which). CDR3 protein: CASSLGPIYEQYF. The CDR3 nucleotides read TGTGCCAGCAGCTTAGGCCCAATCTACGAGCAGTACTTC.